The rows below give T cell receptor beta chains drawn from one sample of a study of blood T cell repertoires in COVID-19. Assay used: immunoSEQ multiplex PCR; TCRdb lists only in-frame clones, some missing. In the table there are nearly 25,000 clones, around 86% of which are singletons. The sample was peripheral blood. The receptors were sampled from a man aged 70-80 years with acute or convalescent COVID-19. Each CDR3 is given without its conserved first and last residue. Fields, in order: V gene, CDR3 protein.

TRBV3-1/TRBV3-2	ASSPQGRQLVNTEAF
TRBV24-1	ATSPVLTGTRGTDTQY
TRBV18	ASSPGTGDTGELF
TRBV18	ASSPDRGSLLAEAF
TRBV10-3	AVAGTGDNQPQH
TRBV27	ASSQITGARAF
TRBV29-1	SVGKQGNNMQY
TRBV6-5	ASSSFTGEAF
TRBV19	ASSIPGDRSSDEQF
TRBV5-1	ASSSGGAGETQY
TRBV5-1	ASRQGTSTDTQY
TRBV7-9	ASSPPGTGKTNEKLF
TRBV12-3/TRBV12-4	ASSPRDFHGYT
TRBV19	ASSPRTSGGGLSYEQY
TRBV18	ASSRVPSETQY
TRBV9	ASSVAGHNEQF
TRBV29-1	SVEVSSYEQY
TRBV7-2	ASSLAESSYEQY
TRBV6-4	ASSVRTNNEQF
TRBV6-2/TRBV6-3	ASSRQGNQPQH
TRBV18	ASSPPSGTNTEAF
TRBV6-5	ASSSPAGSTDTQY
TRBV27	ASSLLRDTQY
TRBV7-9	ASSFGGNNEQF
TRBV5-5	ASSLVGGGGQPQH
TRBV7-7	ASSPGTSGGGETQY
TRBV7-9	ASSSAASATEAF
TRBV27	ASSLTSTPLETQY
TRBV5-6	ASKTTTGLVQETQY
TRBV14	ASSRVAGGIGTGELF
TRBV19	ASSIASQREQY
TRBV6-1	ASSEEVQGYSYEQY
TRBV30	AWRRQGQFPNTGELF
TRBV5-1	ASSISGGEVRGTQY
TRBV6-5	ASSYITSGSERELF
TRBV6-4	ASSGTGQGAGSEQF
TRBV6-5	ASSRGDSGNTIY
TRBV7-2	ASSLEQGAGEQY
TRBV6-5	ASSYDPRGTEAF
TRBV19	ASSMPPGDYGYT
TRBV7-2	ASSLEARQPQH
TRBV18	ASSPGEGMDYGYT